Each of the 9 T cell receptor beta chains below was sequenced from the same sample in a study of shared clonotypes between healthy human individuals. The method was immunoSEQ multiplex PCR; TCRdb's version includes in-frame clones alone and lacks a portion of them. The sample lists around 700,000 clones; less than 80% were seen once. What was sequenced was memory CD4+ T cells sorted from blood. Subset here: CD45RA-negative fraction. The receptors shown here come from a woman in her twenties or thirties in good health.

This clone appeared many times. The chain has TRBV7-2 and TRBJ2-7; D may be TRBD1 (6 bases). Trimming stripped 7 bases from V and 2 bases from J, with 15 bases between. Per germline, CDR1 SGHTA and CDR2 FQGNSA. The CDR3 totals 14 residues. CDR3 nucleotides: TGTGCCAGCAACAGGGAATCGGGACCCTACGAGCAGTACTTC. Residues: CASNRESGPYEQYF.

This clone appeared a single time. V and J are TRBV11-2 and TRBJ2-7; 7 positions agree with TRBD1. The V gene's germline CDR1 is SGHAT and CDR2 FQNNGV. The CDR3 consists of 15 residues. The J segment lost 4 bases and the V segment lost 3 bases, leaving 9 bases of the junction unmatched. The CDR3 spells CASSFYRGSGYEQYF. CDR3 coding DNA: TGTGCCAGCAGCTTTTACAGGGGTTCTGGATACGAGCAGTACTTC.

V is TRBV28 and J is TRBJ2-7; tentative D call: TRBD2 (5 bases). Per germline, CDR1 MDHEN and CDR2 SYDVKM. The V end was cut by 4 bases, the J end by 4 bases, with 17 bases between. There are 15 residues in the CDR3. CDR3 amino acids: CASSYLASPPYEQYF. For the CDR3, the DNA is TGTGCCAGCAGTTACCTAGCCTCTCCTCCTTACGAGCAGTACTTC. The variable domain in full, completed from reference TRBV28 and TRBJ2-7, reads DVKVTQSSRYLVKRTGEKVFLECVQDMDHENMFWYRQDPGLGLRLIYFSYDVKMKEKGDIPEGYSVSREKKERFSLILESASTNQTSMYLCASSYLASPPYEQYFGPGTRLTVT.

The gene calls are TRBV5-1 and TRBJ2-5; either TRBD1 or TRBD2 may supply D (5 bases each). The ends were cut back, 4 bases at V and 2 bases at J, with 12 bases in the middle. CDR3 size: 14 residues. Per germline, CDR1 SGHRS and CDR2 YFSETQ. The CDR3 sequence: CASSLGTLQETQYF. The CDR3 bases are TGCGCCAGCAGCCTAGGGACCCTACAAGAGACCCAGTACTTC.

V and J are TRBV27 and TRBJ2-2, with D perhaps being TRBD1 or TRBD2 (5 bases each). The CDR3 consists of 14 residues. Germline values: CDR1 MNHEY, CDR2 SMNVEV (reference sequence). V lost 6 bases to trimming and J lost 6 bases, with 14 bases between them. CDR3 loop: CASRPFGDPGELFF. The CDR3 DNA reads as TGTGCCAGCAGACCTTTTGGGGACCCCGGGGAGCTGTTTTTT.

This chain links TRBV2 with TRBJ2-3, with D maybe TRBD2 (6 bases). V lost 7 bases, J lost 2 bases, and 16 bases lay in between. Per the germline V gene, CDR1 is SNHLY and CDR2 is FYNNEI. The CDR3 contains 15 residues. The CDR3 DNA reads TGTGCCAGCATTCGGGACTCAGATCCCACAGATACGCAGTATTTT. Encoded protein: CASIRDSDPTDTQYF.

This clone was picked up one time. The chain employs TRBV6-6 and TRBJ1-1; D is ambiguous. Germline CDR1 reads MNHNY; CDR2 reads SVGAGI (reference sequence). V lost 7 bases and J 3 bases, leaving 9 bases between the germline ends. The length of the CDR3 is 12 residues. CDR3 in DNA: TGTGCCAGCATGGACCGGTACACTGAAGCTTTCTTT. It codes for CASMDRYTEAFF.

This clone showed up just a few times. This rearrangement joins TRBV6-5 to TRBJ1-4; D gene uncertain. The CDR3 sequence is 14 residues long. Germline CDR1 MNHEY, CDR2 SVGAGI. The germline V and J ends were trimmed by 2 bases and 11 bases, with 15 bases remaining between them. In DNA, the CDR3 is TGTGCCAGCAGTTACCGGGCTCGTGTTGAGAAACTGTTTTTT. Translated: CASSYRARVEKLFF.

This clone was detected only once. The chain couples TRBV28 to TRBJ2-3, with a weak D call TRBD1 (6 bases). The CDR3 is 16 amino acids. The V gene lost 5 bases and the J gene lost 5 bases, with 20 bases spanning the gap. Germline CDR1 and CDR2: MDHEN and SYDVKM. The CDR3 DNA follows: TGTGCCAGCAGTGGGTATGTCCCCTCGGGACAAGATACGCAGTATTTT. Translated, it gives CASSGYVPSGQDTQYF.